The rows below give T cell receptor beta chains drawn from one sample of a study of shared clonotypes between healthy human individuals. Libraries were prepared by immunoSEQ multiplex PCR; TCRdb keeps only in-frame clonotypes and omits some of them. The sample includes over a million clones, 65% to 80% of them seen just once. Sequenced input: memory CD4+ T cells sorted from blood. Receptors were obtained from a man younger than 35 in good health. Both conserved end residues are part of each CDR3. The D gene is left open where the match is weak. Size is omitted from some rows. Given values are once, few, many or a class for expanded clones.

>TRBV28|.|TRBJ1-5|.
CASSFTGTSNQPQHF
TGTGCCAGCAGTTTTACAGGGACTAGCAATCAGCCCCAGCATTTT
>TRBV7-2|.|TRBJ2-3|.
CASSSQRTDTQYF
TGTGCCAGCAGCTCGCAGCGCACAGATACGCAGTATTTT
>TRBV30|.|TRBJ2-5|.
CAWSERGQETQYF
TGTGCCTGGAGTGAGAGGGGCCAAGAGACCCAGTACTTC
>TRBV9|.|TRBJ2-2|.
CASSLSGTNTGELFF
TGTGCCAGCAGCCTCAGCGGAACGAACACCGGGGAGCTGTTTTTT
>TRBV11-2|.|TRBJ2-7|few
CASSSRSGLGTYEQYF
TGTGCCAGCAGCTCAAGAAGCGGGCTAGGAACCTACGAGCAGTACTTC
>TRBV6-6|.|TRBJ2-1|.
CASSYSPADNEQFF
TGTGCCAGCAGTTACTCTCCGGCGGACAATGAGCAGTTCTTC
>TRBV2|.|TRBJ1-2|.
CASGSQGSNGYTF
TGTGCCAGCGGTTCACAGGGTTCTAATGGCTACACCTTC
>TRBV30|.|TRBJ2-7|.
CAWSKGLGTYEQYF
TGTGCCTGGAGTAAAGGACTCGGAACTTACGAGCAGTACTTC
>TRBV2|.|TRBJ1-2|many
CASKGQGGLGANYGYTF
TGTGCCAGCAAGGGGCAGGGTGGACTTGGGGCTAACTATGGCTACACCTTC
>TRBV5-4|TRBD2|TRBJ2-7|.
CASSASGGRPYEQYF
TGTGCCAGCAGCGCTAGCGGGGGACGACCCTACGAGCAGTACTTC
>TRBV5-4|.|TRBJ2-2|.
CASSSGRVRTGELFF
TGTGCCAGCAGCTCAGGACGGGTCCGCACCGGGGAGCTGTTTTTT
>TRBV7-2|.|TRBJ1-3|.
CASSLSPWGSGNTIYF
TGTGCCAGCAGCTTATCACCTTGGGGATCTGGAAACACCATATATTTT
>TRBV30|.|TRBJ2-7|.
CAWSVKQTPSYEQYF
TGTGCCTGGAGTGTAAAACAGACCCCCTCCTACGAGCAGTACTTC
>TRBV9|.|TRBJ2-7|.
CASSVQEGLSYEQYF
TGTGCCAGCAGCGTCCAGGAGGGCCTCTCCTACGAGCAGTACTTC
>TRBV6-5|.|TRBJ2-2|.
CASSQGGELFF
TGTGCCAGCAGCCAGGGCGGGGAGCTGTTTTTT
>TRBV5-1|.|TRBJ1-2|once
CASSSTSNYGYTF
TGCGCCAGCAGCTCTACATCTAACTATGGCTACACCTTC
>TRBV19|TRBD1|TRBJ2-7|few
CASSIFGGQGAGEQYF
TGTGCCAGTAGTATATTTGGTGGACAGGGGGCTGGAGAGCAGTACTTC
>TRBV18|.|TRBJ2-7|.
CASSPGGREQYF
TGTGCCAGCTCACCGGGGGGCCGGGAGCAGTACTTC
>TRBV27|.|TRBJ1-2|.
CASSTTGSGYTF
TGTGCCAGCAGTACTACAGGGAGCGGCTACACCTTC
>TRBV11-2|TRBD2|TRBJ2-2|few
CASSLRTRVGELFF
TGTGCCAGCAGCTTACGGACTAGAGTCGGGGAGCTGTTTTTT
>TRBV27|TRBD1|TRBJ1-1|.
CASKLRQGKNTEAFF
TGTGCCAGCAAACTCAGACAGGGTAAAAACACTGAAGCTTTCTTT
>TRBV7-2|.|TRBJ1-5|.
CASSRTSFINQPQHF
TGTGCCAGCAGCAGGACCTCCTTTATCAATCAGCCCCAGCATTTT
>TRBV7-9|TRBD2|TRBJ2-7|.
CASSPGDYSSYEQYF
TGTGCCAGCAGCCCCGGGGACTACTCCTCCTACGAGCAGTACTTC
>TRBV5-6|.|TRBJ2-5|few
CASSLSLTQETQYF
TGTGCCAGCAGCTTATCATTAACTCAAGAGACCCAGTACTTC
>TRBV9|TRBD1|TRBJ2-5|.
CASSLDRVETQYF
TGTGCCAGCAGCTTGGACAGGGTTGAGACCCAGTACTTC
>TRBV7-9|.|TRBJ1-2|once
CASSLDTLGGYTF
TGTGCCAGCAGCTTGGATACTTTGGGGGGCTACACCTTC
>TRBV21-1|.|TRBJ1-1|few
CASSKCEEDGTEAFF
TGTGCCAGCAGCAAATGTGAGGAGGATGGCACTGAAGCTTTCTTT
>TRBV28|.|TRBJ2-5|.
CASSLPGTLETQYF
TGTGCCAGCAGTTTACCGGGGACTCTGGAGACCCAGTACTTC
>TRBV5-1|.|TRBJ2-5|.
CASSLAGRGEGETQYF
TGCGCCAGCAGCTTGGCCGGGCGGGGAGAAGGGGAGACCCAGTACTTC
>TRBV2|TRBD1|TRBJ2-3|few
CASRRDRGTDTQYF
TGTGCCAGCAGGAGGGACAGGGGGACAGATACGCAGTATTTT
>TRBV18|.|TRBJ2-4|.
CASSPQLPGAAKNIQYF
TGTGCCAGCTCACCACAACTTCCGGGAGCTGCCAAAAACATTCAGTACTTC
>TRBV6-1|.|TRBJ1-5|many
CASSEGSYSNQPQHF
TGTGCCAGCAGTGAGGGGAGCTATAGCAATCAGCCCCAGCATTTT
>TRBV12-5|TRBD1|TRBJ2-5|.
CASGPGQGELETQYF
TGTGCTAGTGGACCGGGACAGGGGGAGCTAGAGACCCAGTACTTC
>TRBV10-3|.|TRBJ2-7|.
CATRGEVVQYF
TGTGCCACACGTGGGGAAGTTGTGCAGTACTTC
>TRBV19|TRBD1|TRBJ1-2|.
CASSIVEGQLYGYTF
TGTGCCAGTAGTATAGTAGAGGGACAGCTCTATGGCTACACCTTC
>TRBV27|.|TRBJ1-5|few
CASSSKGPNQPQHF
TGTGCCAGCAGCTCGAAGGGACCCAATCAGCCCCAGCATTTT
>TRBV21-1|.|TRBJ2-2|.
CASSKALQGESGELFF
TGTGCCAGCAGCAAAGCGCTTCAGGGGGAGAGCGGGGAGCTGTTTTTT
>TRBV10-3|.|TRBJ2-2|once
CAISEVAGTGELFF
TGTGCCATCAGTGAAGTAGCTGGCACCGGGGAGCTGTTTTTT
>TRBV12-5|.|TRBJ2-1|.
CASRPGSYNEQFF
TGTGCTAGTAGGCCAGGCTCCTACAATGAGCAGTTCTTC
>TRBV5-4|TRBD2|TRBJ2-1|few
CASSPVASGSYEQFF
TGTGCCAGCAGCCCTGTGGCTAGCGGGAGTTATGAGCAGTTCTTC
>TRBV27|.|TRBJ1-2|.
CASSLSVPRALYGYTF
TGTGCCAGCAGTTTATCGGTTCCCCGGGCCCTCTATGGCTACACCTTC
>TRBV5-4|.|TRBJ1-3|.
CASSWYGGSGNTIYF
TGTGCCAGCAGCTGGTATGGGGGCTCTGGAAACACCATATATTTT
>TRBV2|TRBD1|TRBJ2-3|.
CATQDRGPDTQYF
TGTGCCACCCAGGACAGGGGGCCAGATACGCAGTATTTT
>TRBV19|.|TRBJ1-4|.
CASSMSGANEKLFF
TGTGCCAGTAGTATGTCTGGGGCAAATGAAAAACTGTTTTTT
>TRBV13|TRBD2|TRBJ2-3|.
CASSSTRGGRGTDTQYF
TGTGCCAGCAGCTCGACCCGGGGCGGGAGGGGAACAGATACGCAGTATTTT
>TRBV7-8|.|TRBJ1-5|.
CASSLGTYSNQPQHF
TGTGCCAGCAGCTTAGGGACTTATAGCAATCAGCCCCAGCATTTT
>TRBV6-1|.|TRBJ1-1|few
CASSEASRGHTEAFF
TGTGCCAGCAGTGAAGCGAGTCGGGGACACACTGAAGCTTTCTTT